This TCR beta chain was recorded in a study of blood T cell repertoires in COVID-19. Study as a whole: Samples came from the United States, Italy and Spain, spanning acute and convalescent COVID-19. Sources were T cells, B-cell-depleted T cells, or PBMCs; the material itself was cDNA or gDNA.

This clone showed up just a few times. Sequencing was performed with immunoSEQ multiplex PCR; in TCRdb, only in-frame clones are kept and a portion is missing. The sample has fewer than 250,000 clones; roughly three quarters are singletons. All enrollees were roughly 18 to 90 years old and from 20 to 25 US areas. Allocation to cohorts depended on clinical history reported by the participants. The germline V and J ends were trimmed by 3 bases and 4 bases, with 7 bases remaining between them. The CDR3 length is 13 residues. CDR1 and CDR2 (germline): LGHDT, YNNKEL (reference sequence). V and J are TRBV3-1 (or the pseudogene TRBV3-2) and TRBJ1-3; D is ambiguous. This TCR was recovered from a woman aged 50 to 60 with acute COVID-19. Source material: PBMCs or T cells enriched from blood (not recorded which). CDR3 coding DNA: TGTGCCAGCAGCCATCTACAGGGAAACACCATATATTTT. Amino acids: CASSHLQGNTIYF.